The clone carrying this T cell receptor (beta chain) has ten or more counts. TCRdb fed the reads into MiXCR, producing one record per CDR3 protein. This table holds approximately 240,000 distinct CDR3 sequences, less than 35% found once. This record belongs to a study of kidney transplant recipient with SARS-CoV-2 infection. Germline CDR1 reads KGHSH; CDR2 reads LQKENI. The CDR3 runs to 12 residues. The ends were cut back, 5 bases at V and 8 bases at J, with 12 bases in the middle. This TCR was sampled from a young adult male patient who had COVID-19 and was a kidney transplant recipient. The T cells may partly be graft donor cells. The V and J genes are TRBV18 and TRBJ1-2; D is uncertain. This specimen was a blood sample, taken at baseline and between days 110 and 120 from a kidney transplant recipient. The CDR3 sequence is CASSSDPAGYTF. The CDR3 nucleotides read TGTGCCAGCTCATCGGACCCTGCGGGCTACACCTTC.